This record looks at one T cell receptor (beta chain) sequence and its context. Its matching antigen is unknown. CDR1 is SQVTM and CDR2 is ANQGSEA in the germline V gene. This CDR3 spans 12 amino acids. V was clipped by 4 bases and J by 7 bases, with 13 bases between them. At sampling all donors were nominally healthy, likely with unrecorded immune exposures. 60 Vbeta and 13 Jbeta primers were used in PCR. Generated by immunoSEQ multiplex PCR, the TCRdb table keeps only in-frame clones and is missing some. The sample holds more than 150,000 clones; about 79% are singletons and the top ten take around an eighth. The record originates from a study of cytomegalovirus exposure and HLA in healthy donors. As for the study in general: In a previous analysis, around 110 million unique TCR beta sequences were found from 150 million to 200 million T cells.

Notes on the study in general: Being productive about 87% or about 30% of the time was typical of most TCR beta V segments in an earlier analysis. The study reported that TCR beta sequences accurately predicted HLA-A and HLA-B alleles in most subjects.

The chain carries TRBV29-1 and TRBJ1-2; weak D call: TRBD1 (5 bases). Sequencing used PBMCs. This receptor was taken from a man in his forties or fifties in good health and CMV-seropositive. The CDR3 protein is CSVGGAQGGYTF. The CDR3 bases are TGCAGCGTTGGCGGGGCGCAGGGTGGCTACACCTTC.